The following is a TCR beta chain sequence with its context. The entry originates in a study of blood T cell repertoires in COVID-19. In the study overall: Spain, Italy and the United States supplied samples that represented acute and convalescent COVID-19. Sources were T cells, B-cell-depleted T cells, or PBMCs; the material itself was cDNA or gDNA.

Trimming cost V 2 bases and J 10 bases, with 8 bases left between them. Germline loops: CDR1 SQVTM, CDR2 ANQGSEA. CDR3 length: 10 residues. Per the original methods: Estimated nucleated cell counts came from reference gene primer amplification. Data came from immunoSEQ multiplex PCR; TCRdb stores just in-frame clones and leaves some out. V, J and clone size are those of that table, while D and trimming were read from the DNA. The sample has fewer than 150,000 clones; roughly four fifths are singletons. This TCR was recovered from a human donor in a cohort sampled during active COVID-19. V and J are TRBV29-1 and TRBJ1-2; D might be TRBD1 (6 bases). Specimen: peripheral blood. The CDR3 region has the DNA TGCAGCGTTGAACAGGGGATCTACACCTTC. Encoded protein: CSVEQGIYTF.